These 18 T cell receptor beta chains were all obtained from the same sample, sequenced in a study of control samples from healthy donors and cancer patients (dated by TCRdb to the early 2020s). Libraries came from the immunoSEQ multiplex PCR assay. In TCRdb, the immuneACCESS table is reduced to in-frame sequences with V and J assigned. These tables do not hold every clone; where another copy was compared, an unresolved V gene accounts for under half, and the others remain unexplained. A total of some 160,000 clones appear in this sample, 94% of them only once. Clones ranked in the top ten supply about 9.3% of the sample. The sequenced sample was blood. The receptors derive from a woman aged 35 to 49 in good health.

The chain uses TRBV3-1 (or the pseudogene TRBV3-2) and TRBJ2-5, with D maybe TRBD1 (6 bases). Per germline, CDR1 LGHDT and CDR2 YNNKEL (reference sequence). The CDR3 has 17 amino acids. V was pared by 3 bases and J by 0 bases, with 17 bases between. The CDR3 coding sequence is TGTGCCAGCAGCCACCACCTTGACAGGAATGACCAAGAGACCCAGTACTTC. It is translated as CASSHHLDRNDQETQYF.

This clone was recorded once. This chain connects TRBV4-3 to TRBJ2-2; no reliable D call. CDR1 is LGHNA and CDR2 is YSLEER in the germline V gene. The CDR3 length is 17 residues. Trimming shortened V by 4 bases and J by 1 base, and 16 bases separated the two germline ends. This CDR3 reads CASSPRTSTLNTGELFF. CDR3 in DNA: TGCGCCAGCAGCCCAAGGACCAGCACCTTGAACACCGGGGAGCTGTTTTTT.

This clone was counted a single time. This chain connects TRBV6-2 or TRBV6-3 to TRBJ1-2; TRBD1 aligns across 8 bases. The V segment lost 6 bases and the J segment 4 bases; nucleotides outside the gene matches: 4. CDR3 length equals 13 residues. Germline CDR1 reads MNHEY; CDR2 reads SVGEGT. The CDR3 is CASSPDRGYGYTF. Here the CDR3 DNA reads TGTGCCAGCAGCCCCGACAGGGGCTATGGCTACACCTTC.

The chain carries TRBV5-1 and TRBJ2-1; D remains unclear. The germline V and J ends were trimmed by 0 bases and 4 bases, with 11 bases remaining between them. Looked up from germline, CDR1 is SGHRS and CDR2 is YFSETQ. CDR3 size: 15 residues. The CDR3 nucleotides are TGCGCCAGCAGCTTGGAGGACCCTCGATACAATGAGCAGTTCTTC. Protein: CASSLEDPRYNEQFF.

The CDR3 region has the DNA TGTGCCAGCAGCGCAGGGGGTGTTGAGTTTACCATATATTTT. Amino acid sequence: CASSAGGVEFTIYF. The V call is TRBV11-2, the J call TRBJ1-3, with 7 bases matching TRBD1. The germline V gene has CDR1 SGHAT and CDR2 FQNNGV. The CDR3 is 14 residues long. Trimming cost V 5 bases and J 10 bases; bases outside gene matches: 11.

The genes are TRBV7-9 and TRBJ1-2; 7 nucleotides align to TRBD1. The V gene's germline CDR1 is SEHNR and CDR2 FQNEAQ (reference sequence). The junction had 6 bases not matched to a gene; V was cut back by 0 bases and J by 8 bases. The CDR3 loop spans 14 amino acids. The CDR3 loop is CASSLADRVGGYTF. The CDR3 nucleotides are TGTGCCAGCAGCTTAGCAGACAGGGTGGGCGGCTACACCTTC.

The chain is built from TRBV14 and TRBJ1-1; D is undetermined. CDR3 length: 13 amino acids. CDR1 is SGHDN and CDR2 is FVKESK in the germline V gene. V was clipped by 4 bases and J by 1 base, with 7 bases between them. The CDR3 coding sequence is TGTGCCAGCAGCCGTGCGAGGAACACTGAAGCTTTCTTT. Translating gives CASSRARNTEAFF.

The genes are TRBV16 and TRBJ1-2; D possibly corresponds to TRBD1 (5 bases). Trimming pared 4 bases from V and 2 bases from J, leaving 14 bases between. CDR3 length equals 15 residues. CDR1 is KGHSY and CDR2 is FQNENV in the germline V gene. CDR3 loop: CASSPTRATNYGYTF. The CDR3 region has the DNA TGTGCCAGCAGCCCCACCAGGGCCACCAACTATGGCTACACCTTC. Using reference TRBV16 and TRBJ1-2 for the parts outside the CDR3, the full variable domain is GEEVAQTPKHLVRGEGQKAKLYCAPIKGHSYVFWYQQVLKNEFKFLISFQNENVFDETGMPKERFSAKCLPNSPCSLEIQATKLEDSAVYFCASSPTRATNYGYTFGSGTRLTVV.

The chain links TRBV7-2 to TRBJ1-2; D perhaps matches TRBD1 (5 bases). CDR1 is SGHTA and CDR2 is FQGNSA in the germline V gene. Trimming removed 4 bases at V and 2 bases at J, with 11 bases between. The CDR3 covers 14 residues. CDR3: CASSSIWGNYGYTF. The CDR3 region has the DNA TGTGCCAGCAGCTCCATTTGGGGGAACTATGGCTACACCTTC.

The J gene is TRBJ1-2, the V gene TRBV21-1; the table's D call of TRBD1 was not tested on the DNA. TRBV21-1 is deemed a pseudogene. This CDR3 contains 14 residues. The chain's CDR3 is CASSKARGQDGYTF. CDR3 nucleotide sequence: TGTGCCAGCAGCAAAGCTAGGGGACAGGATGGCTACACCTTC.

This chain links TRBV5-1 with TRBJ2-6; no clear D gene. V was trimmed by 3 bases and J by 1 base, leaving 5 bases between them. The CDR3 length is 14 residues. CDR1 SGHRS and CDR2 YFSETQ come from the germline V gene. The CDR3 DNA reads as TGCGCCAGCAGCTCCGCTTCTGGGGCCAACGTCCTGACTTTC. It codes for CASSSASGANVLTF.

The chain recombines TRBV6-5 with TRBJ1-2; D is undetermined. From germline, CDR1 is MNHEY and CDR2 SVGAGI. The CDR3 runs 13 residues. V gave up 2 bases and J gave up 4 bases, with 8 bases separating them. As DNA, the CDR3 is TGTGCCAGCAGTTACAACCAGGTCTATGGCTACACCTTC. This codes for CASSYNQVYGYTF.

This clone was observed once. CDR3 region: CASSNQVGAGGETQYF. DNA for the CDR3: TGTGCCAGCAGCAATCAAGTGGGGGCGGGCGGGGAGACCCAGTACTTC. The genes are TRBV7-2 and TRBJ2-5; tentative D call: TRBD1 (6 bases). The CDR3 spans 16 residues. Trimming cost V 5 bases and J 5 bases, with 21 bases left between them. Germline loops: CDR1 SGHTA, CDR2 FQGNSA.

The chain employs TRBV3-1 (or the pseudogene TRBV3-2) and TRBJ1-4, with 10 bases that match TRBD1. After removal of 2 bases from V and 8 bases from J, the junction contained 5 bases not matched to a gene. The CDR3 is 15 amino acids. Germline V CDR1 and CDR2: LGHDT, YNNKEL (reference sequence). The CDR3 here is CASSQQTGGVEKLFF. The CDR3 coding sequence is TGTGCCAGCAGCCAACAGACAGGGGGCGTGGAAAAACTGTTTTTT.

In regard to this clone: Other DNA sequences in this sample translate to the same CDR3. The chain recombines TRBV30 with TRBJ1-2; D not certain. Germline CDR1 is GTSNPN and CDR2 is SVGIG (reference sequence). The CDR3 has 14 residues. V shed 0 bases and J shed 3 bases, with 11 bases lying between them. The DNA for the CDR3 is TGTGCCTGGAGTGTGGGCAGGACCTACTATGGCTACACCTTC. Its protein product is CAWSVGRTYYGYTF.

This rearrangement joins TRBV3-1 (or the pseudogene TRBV3-2) to TRBJ2-1, with 9 positions matching TRBD1. The trim removed 0 bases at V and 4 bases at J, leaving 4 bases unmatched. The CDR3 has 16 amino acids. Germline V CDR1 and CDR2: LGHDT, YNNKEL (reference sequence). This CDR3 is CASSQDWTGDYNEQFF. As DNA, the CDR3 is TGTGCCAGCAGCCAAGATTGGACAGGGGATTACAATGAGCAGTTCTTC.

The genes are TRBV5-4 and TRBJ2-1; 12 bases line up with TRBD2. The germline V gene encodes CDR1 SGHNT and CDR2 YYREEE (reference sequence). The CDR3 extends over 17 amino acids. V shed 2 bases, J shed 0 bases, and the junction held 3 bases outside the gene matches. Here the CDR3 DNA reads TGTGCCAGCAGCTTAGGACTAGCGGGGATCTCCTACAATGAGCAGTTCTTC. The encoded protein is CASSLGLAGISYNEQFF.

The chain uses TRBV18 and TRBJ1-1; 8 nucleotides agree with TRBD1. The J segment lost 4 bases and the V segment lost 1 base, leaving 2 bases of the junction unmatched. Looked up from germline, CDR1 is KGHSH and CDR2 is LQKENI. The CDR3 contains 14 residues. CDR3 DNA sequence: TGTGCCAGCTCACCACTAACAGGGGGCACTGAAGCTTTCTTT. It specifies CASSPLTGGTEAFF.